The T cell receptor (beta chain) under discussion was sequenced for a study of T cells after somatic rescue of genetic block. The V segment lost 2 bases and the J segment 8 bases; nucleotides outside the gene matches: 9. This CDR3 region has 14 residues. The germline V gene has CDR1 SGDLS and CDR2 YYNGEE. The repertoire was sequenced with immunoSEQ multiplex PCR; TCRdb's copy has only in-frame clones and lacks some. The table lists about 13,000 clones, under 85% of them singletons. This TCR came from a boy aged 10-17 years. The chain carries TRBV9 and TRBJ1-2; 7 positions match TRBD1. Sequenced material: peripheral blood mononuclear cells (PBMCs). In DNA form, the CDR3 reads TGTGCCAGCAGCGTGACGACAGGGTCAGAAGGCTACACCTTC. The encoded protein is CASSVTTGSEGYTF.